This entry is about one T cell receptor beta chain. Its antigen has not been determined. The input lacks base qualities; no much larger clone sits a single base away. The record originates from a study of CD8 T cells in ankylosing spondylitis (dated by TCRdb to about 2017). Some background on the complete study: T cell receptor beta repertoires were profiled in healthy donors and ankylosing spondylitis patients so that disease-linked TCR variants could be found. The whole study cohort included some 100 healthy donors and 25 ankylosing spondylitis patients. Peripheral blood samples were taken, and synovial fluid was additionally collected from ankylosing spondylitis patients. What the study reported, not specific to this receptor: Significant enrichment of the disease-linked clones was reported in matched synovial fluid samples from ankylosing spondylitis patients. In peripheral blood, the disease-linked clones were found at relatively low frequencies and had a CD8+ phenotype. Some motif variants were previously reported in synovial fluid and blood of reactive arthritis patients, suggesting common disease-initiation mechanisms. Blood from ankylosing spondylitis patients appeared to be characterized by a TCR beta motif made up of under ten highly homologous amino acid variants.

The CDR3 starts with the cysteine, ends with the phenylalanine, and has 13 residues. The CDR3 DNA has 39 bases and is translated from base 1. The germline V gene supplies CDR1 SGHTA and CDR2 FQGNSA. A distance of 10 bases separates the germline ends of V and J, which lose 3 bases and 8 bases respectively. For each ankylosing spondylitis patient, the synovial fluid sample was matched to a blood sample from that same patient. TCRdb records Illumina HiSeq 2500 as the sequencer. Quantitative 5'-RACE with molecular barcodes was the method used to prepare the TCR beta libraries. Per the authors' processing: A new computational method based on a probabilistic model of VDJ rearrangement was used to identify disease-linked TCR variants. TCRdb reprocessed the public reads (quality trimming at Q25 with fastp, clone calling with MiXCR) and kept in-frame beta chains. CDR3 protein sequences are deduplicated, and each keeps its most common genes and DNA. TCRdb's processing, not the authors' own work, is the source of the V and J calls. The sample includes roughly 130,000 distinct CDR3 sequences, with approximately 8.4% observed a single time. The ten largest account for 7.3% of the sample.

In this chain, TRBV7-2 is recombined with TRBJ1-4; TRBD1 is perhaps the D gene, given 5 matching bases. This clonotype was sampled from a male donor with ankylosing spondylitis. Sequenced sample: synovial fluid, either unsorted or a sorted T cell fraction (not recorded which). The CDR3: CASSFDSPEKLFF. The bases are TGTGCCAGCAGCTTCGACAGCCCCGAAAAACTGTTTTTT.